The 32 T cell receptor beta chains in this list originate from one sample, sequenced in a study of shared clonotypes between healthy human individuals. Profiling relied on immunoSEQ multiplex PCR, and the TCRdb table lists in-frame clones only, not all of them. This sample has some 2.1 million clones, with 85% to 95% found just once. Sequenced: naive CD4+ T cells sorted from blood. Sample subset: CD45RA+ positively selected. The source of these receptors is a man between 18 and 29 years old in good health.

CDR3 residues: CASSIGGGNTIYF. The CDR3 DNA follows: TGTGCCAGCAGCATCGGTGGAGGAAACACCATATATTTT. The V and J genes are TRBV9 and TRBJ1-3; no definite D call. The CDR3 is made up of 13 amino acids. Germline V gives CDR1 SGDLS, CDR2 YYNGEE. With 4 bases removed from V and 4 bases from J, the gap between germline ends came to 9 bases. The entire variable domain, with the rest obtained from reference TRBV9 and TRBJ1-3, is as follows: DSGVTQTPKHLITATGQRVTLRCSPRSGDLSVYWYQQSLDQGLQFLIQYYNGEERAKGNILERFSAQQFPDLHSELNLSSLELGDSALYFCASSIGGGNTIYFGEGSWLTVV.

The CDR3 sequence: CASSQDPSPSTQYF. CDR3 in DNA: TGCGCCAGCAGCCAAGACCCCTCCCCTAGCACCCAGTACTTC. The chain joins TRBV4-3 to TRBJ2-5, with a tentative D call TRBD2 (5 bases). CDR3 length: 14 amino acids. The germline V and J ends were trimmed by 0 bases and 8 bases, with 13 bases remaining between them. The germline V gene encodes CDR1 LGHNA and CDR2 YSLEER.

The chain employs TRBV5-1 and TRBJ1-1; 7 positions agree with TRBD1. The CDR3 extends over 15 amino acids. Germline V gene lookup returns CDR1 SGHRS and CDR2 YFSETQ. V gave up 2 bases and J gave up 3 bases; unmatched junction bases: 7. CDR3 protein: CASSFSPGTDTEAFF. The CDR3 nucleotides are TGCGCCAGCAGCTTTTCCCCCGGGACAGACACTGAAGCTTTCTTT.

This rearrangement joins TRBV6-1 to TRBJ1-1; D gene unclear. Trimming took off 4 bases at V and 1 base at J, with 7 bases between the two ends. The V gene's germline CDR1 is MNHNS and CDR2 SASEGT. This CDR3 has 13 amino acids. CDR3: CASSGGKNTEAFF. Here the CDR3 DNA reads TGTGCCAGCAGTGGCGGGAAGAACACTGAAGCTTTCTTT.

This clone was seen more than once but under ten times. This chain connects TRBV9 to TRBJ1-5; tentatively, D is TRBD1 (5 bases). V shed 0 bases and J shed 3 bases, with 7 bases lying between them. Germline assignment: CDR1 SGDLS and CDR2 YYNGEE. The CDR3 covers 14 residues. The chain's CDR3 is CASSVEGTNQPQHF. In DNA form, the CDR3 reads TGTGCCAGCAGCGTAGAAGGGACCAATCAGCCCCAGCATTTT. The entire variable domain, with the rest obtained from reference TRBV9 and TRBJ1-5, is as follows: DSGVTQTPKHLITATGQRVTLRCSPRSGDLSVYWYQQSLDQGLQFLIQYYNGEERAKGNILERFSAQQFPDLHSELNLSSLELGDSALYFCASSVEGTNQPQHFGDGTRLSIL.

V gene TRBV6-5 combines with J gene TRBJ1-1; D perhaps matches TRBD1 (6 bases). Germline V gene sequence: CDR1 MNHEY, CDR2 SVGAGI. The CDR3 covers 15 residues. V dropped 2 bases and J dropped 4 bases, with 14 bases sitting between them. The CDR3 DNA reads TGTGCCAGCAGTTACGTTCCAGGGGAGGGCACTGAAGCTTTCTTT. Translated: CASSYVPGEGTEAFF.

This sequence joins TRBV4-3 and TRBJ2-2, with 9 positions matching TRBD1. This CDR3 has 17 residues. Trimming removed 2 bases from V and 0 bases from J; junction bases left unmatched: 4. Germline CDR1 and CDR2: LGHNA and YSLEER. The CDR3 region is CASSQHWTGANTGELFF. The CDR3 DNA reads as TGCGCCAGCAGCCAACATTGGACAGGGGCGAACACCGGGGAGCTGTTTTTT.

The chain couples TRBV11-3 to TRBJ2-5; TRBD2 aligns across 13 bases. The trim removed 1 base at V and 2 bases at J, leaving 4 bases unmatched. Germline-derived CDR1 and CDR2 are SGHNT and YENEEA. The CDR3 contains 17 residues. CDR3 sequence reads: CASSLGLAGGEQETQYF. The CDR3 DNA reads as TGTGCCAGCAGCTTAGGACTAGCGGGGGGAGAACAAGAGACCCAGTACTTC.

The CDR3 sequence: CASSRAGAYNYEQYF. The CDR3 DNA follows: TGTGCCAGCAGCCGAGCCGGGGCCTACAACTACGAGCAGTACTTC. V is TRBV7-8 and J is TRBJ2-7; D may correspond to TRBD1 or TRBD2 (5 bases each). The V end was cut by 5 bases, the J end by 3 bases, with 17 bases between. The CDR3 has 15 residues. CDR1 and CDR2 from the germline V gene are SGHVS and FQNEAQ.

The chain is built from TRBV10-3 and TRBJ2-7; D remains ambiguous. This CDR3 spans 16 amino acids. Looked up from germline, CDR1 is ENHRY and CDR2 is SYGVKD. V was clipped by 2 bases and J by 0 bases, with 14 bases between them. CDR3 nucleotides: TGTGCCATCAGTGAGACCTTATCACAAATCTCCTACGAGCAGTACTTC. Translation: CAISETLSQISYEQYF.

The chain recombines TRBV10-1 with TRBJ2-1, with 10 nucleotides matching TRBD2. Trimming removed 6 bases from V and 9 bases from J; junction bases left unmatched: 5. The germline gives CDR1 WNHNN, CDR2 SYGVQD (reference sequence). The length of the CDR3 is 13 residues. The CDR3: CASREGLASEQFF. In DNA form, the CDR3 reads TGCGCCAGCAGAGAGGGACTAGCGAGTGAGCAGTTCTTC.

The chain links TRBV18 to TRBJ2-6; D gene uncertain. The CDR3 is 15 residues long. Germline-derived CDR1 and CDR2 are KGHSH and LQKENI. Trimming removed 8 bases at V and 0 bases at J, with 11 bases between. CDR3 coding DNA: TGTGCCAGCCAGGCGGCGATCTCTGGGGCCAACGTCCTGACTTTC. Amino acid sequence: CASQAAISGANVLTF.

This chain links TRBV7-9 with TRBJ1-4, with 7 bases aligning to TRBD1. CDR3 length: 17 residues. CDR1 is SEHNR and CDR2 is FQNEAQ in the germline V gene (reference sequence). J was trimmed by 3 bases and V by 2 bases; bases with no gene match: 9. CDR3 loop: CASSLLGNRGPNEKLFF. The CDR3 nucleotides are TGTGCCAGCAGCTTACTTGGGAACAGGGGTCCTAATGAAAAACTGTTTTTT.

The CDR3 DNA follows: TGTGCCAGCAGCTTCTTAACAGGGGGCGATGGAAACACCATATATTTT. Protein: CASSFLTGGDGNTIYF. This chain connects TRBV5-5 to TRBJ1-3; 9 nucleotides align to TRBD1. Per germline, CDR1 SGHKS and CDR2 YYEKEE (reference sequence). This CDR3 has 16 residues. J was trimmed by 3 bases and V by 2 bases; bases with no gene match: 6.

The chain joins TRBV27 to TRBJ1-6; D uncertain. Germline V gene lookup returns CDR1 MNHEY and CDR2 SMNVEV (reference sequence). The length of the CDR3 is 13 residues. V dropped 3 bases and J dropped 9 bases, with 9 bases sitting between them. CDR3 in amino acids: CASSLREASPLHF. The DNA for the CDR3 is TGTGCCAGCAGTTTGAGAGAGGCTTCACCCCTCCACTTT.

CDR3 in DNA: TGTGCCAGCACCGGACTAGCGGGCCTCTCCTACGAGCAGTACTTC. It specifies CASTGLAGLSYEQYF. V is TRBV6-5 and J is TRBJ2-7; TRBD2 aligns across 11 bases. V gave up 7 bases and J gave up 0 bases; unmatched junction bases: 5. The germline V gene encodes CDR1 MNHEY and CDR2 SVGAGI. This CDR3 spans 15 amino acids.

V usage is TRBV28 and J usage is TRBJ2-7; the match to TRBD1 covers 10 bases. The J segment lost 0 bases and the V segment lost 8 bases, leaving 7 bases of the junction unmatched. This CDR3 spans 15 amino acids. Germline V gene data show CDR1 as MDHEN and CDR2 as SYDVKM. The CDR3 protein is CASLRQGAFSYEQYF. CDR3 coding DNA: TGTGCCAGCCTCCGACAGGGGGCCTTCTCCTACGAGCAGTACTTC.

The chain couples TRBV2 to TRBJ1-1; TRBD1 aligns across 8 bases. The CDR3 spans 15 residues. After removal of 3 bases from V and 1 base from J, the junction contained 4 bases not matched to a gene. Germline V lookup: CDR1 SNHLY, CDR2 FYNNEI. The CDR3 region has the DNA TGTGCCAGCAGTGAGACAGGGGAGGCGAACACTGAAGCTTTCTTT. Its protein product is CASSETGEANTEAFF. Full variable domain (remainder filled in from reference TRBV2 and TRBJ1-1): EPEVTQTPSHQVTQMGQEVILRCVPISNHLYFYWYRQILGQKVEFLVSFYNNEISEKSEIFDDQFSVERPDGSNFTLKIRSTKLEDSAMYFCASSETGEANTEAFFGQGTRLTVV.

This clone was counted once. A read error may produce the germline difference seen at one junction end. In the same sample, other DNA sequences code for this CDR3. This rearrangement joins TRBV29-1 to TRBJ2-7; D remains ambiguous. The CDR3 has 11 residues. CDR1 SQVTM and CDR2 ANQGSEA come from the germline V gene. CDR3 coding DNA: TGCAGCGTTGGCCACAGCCTGGAGCAATACTTC. This gives the protein CSVGHSLEQYF.

The chain is built from TRBV19 and TRBJ2-7; TRBD2 matches at 7 bases. The V gene's germline CDR1 is LNHDA and CDR2 SQIVND (reference sequence). CDR3 size: 15 residues. V gave up 6 bases and J gave up 2 bases; unmatched junction bases: 10. CDR3 nucleotide sequence: TGTGCCAGTAGCCCTGAAGCGGGACCAACCTACGAGCAGTACTTC. Translation: CASSPEAGPTYEQYF. The full variable domain, rest sourced from reference TRBV19 and TRBJ2-7, is DGGITQSPKYLFRKEGQNVTLSCEQNLNHDAMYWYRQDPGQGLRLIYYSQIVNDFQKGDIAEGYSVSREKKESFPLTVTSAQKNPTAFYLCASSPEAGPTYEQYFGPGTRLTVT.

As regards this clone: An end of the junction does not agree with germline; a read error may underlie this. The genes are TRBV28 and TRBJ2-7; the match to TRBD1 covers 9 bases. CDR1 is MDHEN and CDR2 is SYDVKM in the germline V gene. The CDR3 contains 12 residues. DNA for the CDR3: TGTGCCAGCAGTCCACCCTCGAGGACAGGGGATTTC. It translates to CASSPPSRTGDF.

Worth noting for this clone: The sample contains more than one DNA sequence encoding this CDR3. The chain links TRBV18 to TRBJ1-1; D might be TRBD1 (6 bases). The germline V gene has CDR1 KGHSH and CDR2 LQKENI. The CDR3 contains 14 residues. Deletions cut 3 bases from V and 2 bases from J, with 10 bases between. CDR3 loop: CASSPGQFNTEAFF. CDR3 nucleotides: TGTGCCAGCTCACCTGGACAGTTCAACACTGAAGCTTTCTTT.

CDR3 protein: CASSTTGGAGGNQPQHF. CDR3 coding DNA: TGTGCCAGTAGTACCACAGGGGGCGCGGGCGGCAATCAGCCCCAGCATTTT. The rearrangement uses TRBV19 and TRBJ1-5; 9 nucleotides align to TRBD1. Germline V gene sequence: CDR1 LNHDA, CDR2 SQIVND (reference sequence). With 4 bases clipped from V and 2 bases from J, the junction kept 9 bases outside the gene matches. This CDR3 spans 17 amino acids.

J is TRBJ2-3 and V is TRBV7-2; TRBD2 is a possible D gene (6 bases). This CDR3 is built from 17 residues. V lost 0 bases to trimming and J lost 7 bases, with 20 bases between them. In germline, CDR1 is SGHTA, CDR2 FQGNSA. The CDR3 sequence is CASSLAASAGIENTQYF. CDR3 nucleotides: TGTGCCAGCAGCTTAGCGGCCTCGGCGGGAATTGAAAATACGCAGTATTTT.

This clone showed up just once. The V and J genes are TRBV5-1 and TRBJ1-1; no firm D call. Germline-derived CDR1 and CDR2 are SGHRS and YFSETQ. The CDR3 extends over 11 amino acids. Deletions cut 4 bases from V and 7 bases from J, with 8 bases between. CDR3 nucleotide sequence: TGCGCCAGCAGCGACGGTATTGAAGCTTTCTTT. Protein: CASSDGIEAFF.

The CDR3 loop reads CASSPDRVSGNTIYF. The CDR3, as DNA: TGTGCCAGCAGCCCGGACAGGGTATCCGGAAACACCATATATTTT. This chain uses TRBV9 with TRBJ1-3; 8 nucleotides line up with TRBD1. The germline CDR1 and CDR2 sequences are SGDLS and YYNGEE. J lost 4 bases, V lost 4 bases, and 7 bases had no gene match. The CDR3 extends over 15 amino acids.

The J gene is TRBJ2-2, the V gene TRBV6-6; D assignment may be TRBD1 or TRBD2 (6 bases each). Germline V lookup: CDR1 MNHNY, CDR2 SVGAGI (reference sequence). There are 14 residues in the CDR3. V was shortened by 2 bases and J by 6 bases, with 10 bases between the two germline ends. The CDR3 region has the DNA TGTGCCAGCAGTTACAGTGGGGGGCCCGGGGAGCTGTTTTTT. Translated, it gives CASSYSGGPGELFF.

This sequence joins TRBV25-1 and TRBJ2-1; TRBD2 aligns across 8 bases. CDR3 length: 16 amino acids. Germline V gene lookup returns CDR1 MGHDK and CDR2 SYGVNS. The V and J ends lost 6 bases and 7 bases, in that order; junction bases with no gene match: 14. CDR3 DNA sequence: TGTGCCAGCAGCTCGCCGGGGACTAGAACCTCGAATGAGCAGTTCTTC. Translation gives CASSSPGTRTSNEQFF.

The genes are TRBV10-3 and TRBJ1-6; D gene unclear. The CDR3 loop spans 14 amino acids. Germline CDR1 is ENHRY and CDR2 is SYGVKD. The germline V and J ends were trimmed by 4 bases and 10 bases, with 14 bases remaining between them. The CDR3: CAISVLGYGSPLHF. The CDR3 DNA reads TGTGCCATCAGTGTGTTAGGGTATGGCTCACCCCTCCACTTT.

This clone was seen more than once but under ten times. Other DNA sequences in this specimen translate into the identical CDR3. CDR3 residues: CASSSGTGGYEQYF. In nucleotides, the CDR3 is TGTGCCAGCAGTTCCGGGACAGGGGGGTACGAGCAGTACTTC. The rearrangement joins TRBV6-1 to TRBJ2-7, with 11 bases identical to TRBD1. V shed 5 bases, J shed 4 bases, and the junction held 4 bases outside the gene matches. Per the germline V gene, CDR1 is MNHNS and CDR2 is SASEGT. CDR3 length equals 14 residues.

The rearrangement uses TRBV5-6 and TRBJ2-5; D assignment may be TRBD1 or TRBD2 (5 bases each). Germline loops: CDR1 SGHDT, CDR2 YYEEEE. The germline V and J ends were trimmed by 4 bases and 7 bases, with 14 bases remaining between them. The CDR3 length is 13 residues. This chain's CDR3 is CASSARDLGTQYF. The DNA of the CDR3 is TGTGCCAGCAGCGCCCGGGACCTTGGGACCCAGTACTTC.

This clone was detected only once. This chain links TRBV29-1 with TRBJ2-3, with TRBD1 matching 11 bases. The CDR3 has 12 residues. V gave up 6 bases and J gave up 5 bases; unmatched junction bases: 1. The germline V gene encodes CDR1 SQVTM and CDR2 ANQGSEA. CDR3 nucleotides: TGCAGCGTGGGGACAGGGGGAGATACGCAGTATTTT. This gives the protein CSVGTGGDTQYF.